This TCR beta chain originates from a study of blood T cell repertoires in COVID-19. Sequencing was performed with immunoSEQ multiplex PCR; in TCRdb, only in-frame clones are kept and a portion is missing. Altogether more than 95,000 clones are present, around four fifths being singletons, with the ten largest covering about 6.3%. The CDR3 consists of 15 residues. CDR1 is SGHDT and CDR2 is YYEEEE in the germline V gene. The junction had 5 bases not matched to a gene; V was cut back by 4 bases and J by 6 bases. The sequence was collected from a man at least 80 years old with active or convalescent COVID-19. The chain employs TRBV5-6 and TRBJ2-1; 12 bases are a match to TRBD1. Sequenced sample: peripheral blood. The CDR3 coding sequence is TGTGCCAGCAGCCAAGGGACAGGGGGCTTCAATGAGCAGTTCTTC. This gives the protein CASSQGTGGFNEQFF. Full variable domain (remainder filled in from reference TRBV5-6 and TRBJ2-1): DAGVTQSPTHLIKTRGQQVTLRCSPKSGHDTVSWYQQALGQGPQFIFQYYEEEERQRGNFPDRFSGHQFPNYSSELNVNALLLGDSALYLCASSQGTGGFNEQFFGPGTRLTVL.